These T cell receptor beta chains were read from a single sample in a study of blood T cell repertoires in COVID-19. Measured with immunoSEQ multiplex PCR; TCRdb has only the in-frame clones, and not every one. The sample carries around 250,000 clones, about 86% recorded once. The material sequenced was PBMCs or T cells enriched from blood (not recorded which). The receptors stem from a middle-aged man who had recovered from COVID-19. Both conserved end residues are trimmed from each CDR3. Clone size is not always given. Where it is, it says once, few, many or a class for expanded clones.

>NA|TRBV6-2/TRBV6-3|TRBJ2-1
ASSSGTSYNEQF
>NA|TRBV6-1|TRBJ1-3
ASSGGRGVFSGNTIY
>NA|TRBV6-5|TRBJ2-1
ASTHGTSYNEQF
>NA|TRBV27|TRBJ2-3
ASSLSWAADTQY
>NA|TRBV19|TRBJ2-7
ASSGQGVYEQY
>NA|TRBV4-2|TRBJ2-1
ASSQDFLGSDNEQF
>many|TRBV19|TRBJ2-2
ASSSKQWYTGELF
>NA|TRBV11-3|TRBJ2-2
ASKRTGGTGELF
>NA|TRBV7-3|TRBJ2-1
ASSSLPGANNEQF
>NA|TRBV2|TRBJ2-1
ASYRPEDSYNEQF
>once|TRBV11-3|TRBJ1-6
ASNHQGPGSPLH
>NA|TRBV7-9|TRBJ2-3
ASSPLSSGGAISTDTQY
>NA|TRBV18|TRBJ2-5
ASSSPRGSGDQETQY
>NA|TRBV19|TRBJ2-7
ASRTSEISLEQY
>once|TRBV6-1|TRBJ2-2
ASSEEGTGELF
>NA|TRBV28|TRBJ1-1
ASPDRFGHTEAF
>NA|TRBV30|TRBJ1-2
AWTREDLSYT
>few|TRBV5-1|TRBJ2-5
ASSLEGGVEETQY
>NA|TRBV4-2|TRBJ1-5
ASSQESGVNQPQH
>NA|TRBV7-2|TRBJ1-4
ASSLGRGQINEKLF
>NA|TRBV18|TRBJ2-3
ASFPGGPDTQY
>NA|TRBV5-1|TRBJ2-7
ASSADRPSYEQY
>NA|TRBV20-1|TRBJ2-2
SASRGTGELF
>NA|TRBV7-9|TRBJ1-1
ASSSQTTETEAF
>NA|TRBV7-8|TRBJ1-1
ASSFAGDTEAF
>few|TRBV11-1|TRBJ2-5
ASSLTGEETQY
>few|TRBV10-1|TRBJ2-3
ASRDSNTDTQY
>NA|TRBV9|TRBJ2-7
ASSVAAGTSAPYEQY
>NA|TRBV4-1|TRBJ2-1
ASSPLAQAGDGRYNEQF
>NA|TRBV6-5|TRBJ1-1
ASSYLGQGMNTEAF
>NA|TRBV7-3|TRBJ2-5
AEVLAGKETQY
>NA|TRBV6-6|TRBJ2-7
ASSVTVYEQY
>NA|TRBV5-5|TRBJ1-4
ASSLSGTGPEKLF
>NA|TRBV5-6|TRBJ1-2
ASSLGTGRYGYT
>once|TRBV6-5|TRBJ2-7
ASSTDRAYEQY
>few|TRBV18|TRBJ2-2
ASSPRQTNTGELF
>NA|TRBV18|TRBJ2-1
ASSPPGLAGGLDEQF
>NA|TRBV12-3/TRBV12-4|TRBJ2-7
ASSPGGEQY
>NA|TRBV6-5|TRBJ2-5
ASSYSAIQETQY
>few|TRBV19|TRBJ2-1
ASTLLAGGHNEQF
>NA|TRBV7-9|TRBJ1-4
ASSLRTVKNEKLF
>NA|TRBV19|TRBJ2-5
SVRGRQETQY
>NA|TRBV27|TRBJ1-2
ASSRTGGLGYGYT
>NA|TRBV11-2|TRBJ2-1
ASSTRSHNEQF
>once|TRBV2|TRBJ1-2
ASVGTSYGYT
>NA|TRBV3-1/TRBV3-2|TRBJ2-7
ASSPRFTGGYSYEQY
>NA|TRBV19|TRBJ1-1
ASSATGGTEAF
>NA|TRBV5-1|TRBJ1-5
ATRTGAQPRQPQH
>few|TRBV7-2|TRBJ2-7
ASSSLIAGRPFDYEQY
>NA|TRBV18|TRBJ1-1
ASSRQGIGTEAF